A selection of T cell receptor beta chains follows, all from one sample in a study of cytomegalovirus exposure and HLA in healthy donors. Profiled with immunoSEQ multiplex PCR; TCRdb holds only in-frame clones, not every one. In the table there are approximately 240,000 clones, approximately 84% of which are singletons. The specimen was PBMCs. The receptor set was obtained from a woman in her thirties or forties in good health and CMV-seronegative. Both conserved end residues are part of each CDR3. Each record gives: J gene, clone size, D gene, V gene, CDR3 DNA, CDR3 protein. D genes are given only for firm matches. Clone size is stated in some rows and not others, as once, few, many or a class when expanded.

j_gene: TRBJ2-7
abundance: .
d_gene: .
v_gene: TRBV6-5
CDR3nt: TGTGCCAGCAGTCATTCTGGTAGGAGCGACGAGCAGTACTTC
CDR3aa: CASSHSGRSDEQYF

j_gene: TRBJ1-5
abundance: .
d_gene: .
v_gene: TRBV27
CDR3nt: TGTGCCAGCAGTTTCGGCAGGGCTCAGCCCCAGCATTTT
CDR3aa: CASSFGRAQPQHF

j_gene: TRBJ1-1
abundance: .
d_gene: .
v_gene: TRBV30
CDR3nt: TGTGCCTGGAGACAGGGCCTCACTGAAGCTTTCTTT
CDR3aa: CAWRQGLTEAFF

j_gene: TRBJ1-1
abundance: .
d_gene: .
v_gene: TRBV2
CDR3nt: TGTGCCAGCAGGTTAAGAGATCTAGCTTTCTTT
CDR3aa: CASRLRDLAFF

j_gene: TRBJ1-2
abundance: .
d_gene: .
v_gene: TRBV5-4
CDR3nt: TGTGCCAGCAGTGGTGAGGTGCACTATGGCTACACCTTC
CDR3aa: CASSGEVHYGYTF

j_gene: TRBJ2-1
abundance: .
d_gene: TRBD1
v_gene: TRBV6-6
CDR3nt: TGTGCCAGCAGTCCCACAGGGGACAGTGAGCAGTTCTTC
CDR3aa: CASSPTGDSEQFF

j_gene: TRBJ1-2
abundance: .
d_gene: .
v_gene: TRBV19
CDR3nt: TGTGCCAGTACGGGGGGCGATAGCTATGGCTACACCTTC
CDR3aa: CASTGGDSYGYTF

j_gene: TRBJ1-6
abundance: .
d_gene: .
v_gene: TRBV7-9
CDR3nt: TGTGCCAGCAAAGAGGGAACCAATTCACCCCTCCACTTT
CDR3aa: CASKEGTNSPLHF

j_gene: TRBJ1-5
abundance: .
d_gene: .
v_gene: TRBV19
CDR3nt: TGTGCCAGTACCACCACCGTGGAGGGTCAGCCCCAGCATTTT
CDR3aa: CASTTTVEGQPQHF

j_gene: TRBJ1-2
abundance: .
d_gene: .
v_gene: TRBV7-8
CDR3nt: TGTGCCAGCACCCAGACAGGTTATGGCTACACCTTC
CDR3aa: CASTQTGYGYTF

j_gene: TRBJ2-5
abundance: .
d_gene: TRBD1
v_gene: TRBV29-1
CDR3nt: TGCAGCGTTGAAGCTACGGCCGGGACAGGGCAGGAACAGTACTTC
CDR3aa: CSVEATAGTGQEQYF

j_gene: TRBJ1-6
abundance: once
d_gene: .
v_gene: TRBV30
CDR3nt: TGTGCCTGGAGTGTAGAGGTCTATAATTCACCCCTCCACTTT
CDR3aa: CAWSVEVYNSPLHF

j_gene: TRBJ1-1
abundance: once
d_gene: TRBD1
v_gene: TRBV7-2
CDR3nt: TGTGCCAGCAGATATAGACAGGGGTCCACTGAAGCTTTCTTT
CDR3aa: CASRYRQGSTEAFF

j_gene: TRBJ1-1
abundance: .
d_gene: .
v_gene: TRBV2
CDR3nt: TGTGCCAGCACCCTCGAAGGGGTCACTGAAGCTTTCTTT
CDR3aa: CASTLEGVTEAFF

j_gene: TRBJ1-1
abundance: .
d_gene: TRBD1
v_gene: TRBV5-1
CDR3nt: TGCGCCAGCAGCATGCCTCCGGGACAGGGAAGCACTGAAGCTTTCTTT
CDR3aa: CASSMPPGQGSTEAFF

j_gene: TRBJ1-1
abundance: .
d_gene: TRBD1
v_gene: TRBV6-6
CDR3nt: TGTGCCAGCAGCGACCCCGGACAGGGCTCGAGCACTGAAGCTTTCTTT
CDR3aa: CASSDPGQGSSTEAFF

j_gene: TRBJ2-3
abundance: .
d_gene: TRBD1
v_gene: TRBV11-2
CDR3nt: TGTGCCAGCACCTTACCGGGACAGAGCACAGATACGCAGTATTTT
CDR3aa: CASTLPGQSTDTQYF

j_gene: TRBJ2-1
abundance: .
d_gene: .
v_gene: TRBV9
CDR3nt: TGTGCCAGCGGGCCAACCGACAGCTCCTACAATGAGCAGTTCTTC
CDR3aa: CASGPTDSSYNEQFF

j_gene: TRBJ1-2
abundance: few
d_gene: TRBD1
v_gene: TRBV19
CDR3nt: TGTGCCAGTACCCGCACCGGGACAGGGGTTTATGGCTACACCTTC
CDR3aa: CASTRTGTGVYGYTF

j_gene: TRBJ2-3
abundance: .
d_gene: TRBD2
v_gene: TRBV30
CDR3nt: TGTGCCTGGAGTCTTTCCCTAGCGGGGGGGGCAGATACGCAGTATTTT
CDR3aa: CAWSLSLAGGADTQYF

j_gene: TRBJ2-5
abundance: .
d_gene: .
v_gene: TRBV7-2
CDR3nt: TGTGCCAGCAGCTTAGCTTCCGGGGGTGGGTTTCAAGAGACCCAGTACTTC
CDR3aa: CASSLASGGGFQETQYF

j_gene: TRBJ1-1
abundance: .
d_gene: .
v_gene: TRBV13
CDR3nt: TGTGCCAGCAGCTGGCGCGGGAGTGGAATGAACACTGAAGCTTTCTTT
CDR3aa: CASSWRGSGMNTEAFF

j_gene: TRBJ2-5
abundance: .
d_gene: .
v_gene: TRBV6-5
CDR3nt: TGTGCCAGCAGTTACGGCGGAGTTCGGCCTGGGGAGACCCAGTACTTC
CDR3aa: CASSYGGVRPGETQYF

j_gene: TRBJ2-1
abundance: .
d_gene: .
v_gene: TRBV9
CDR3nt: TGTGCCAGCAGCGTAGGAGACACCCTTCCCAATGAGCAGTTCTTC
CDR3aa: CASSVGDTLPNEQFF

j_gene: TRBJ1-2
abundance: .
d_gene: .
v_gene: TRBV2
CDR3nt: TGTGCCAGCAGCGAACAGAACTATGGCTACACCTTC
CDR3aa: CASSEQNYGYTF

j_gene: TRBJ2-7
abundance: .
d_gene: TRBD1
v_gene: TRBV9
CDR3nt: TGTGCCAGCAGCGGAGGACAGGTCCATCCTTACGAGCAGTACTTC
CDR3aa: CASSGGQVHPYEQYF

j_gene: TRBJ2-5
abundance: once
d_gene: TRBD2
v_gene: TRBV7-9
CDR3nt: TGTGCCAGCAGCTTAGTGGGGGGGGAGACCCAGTACTTC
CDR3aa: CASSLVGGETQYF

j_gene: TRBJ2-3
abundance: .
d_gene: TRBD2
v_gene: TRBV11-3
CDR3nt: TGTGCCAGCAGCTTCGGGACTAGCGGGAGCACAGATACGCAGTATTTT
CDR3aa: CASSFGTSGSTDTQYF

j_gene: TRBJ1-1
abundance: .
d_gene: .
v_gene: TRBV28
CDR3nt: TGTGCCAGCAGCTACAGGTCCACTGAAGCTTTCTTT
CDR3aa: CASSYRSTEAFF

j_gene: TRBJ2-3
abundance: .
d_gene: .
v_gene: TRBV5-6
CDR3nt: TGTGCCAGCCTAGGGAGGTTCTCAGATACGCAGTATTTT
CDR3aa: CASLGRFSDTQYF

j_gene: TRBJ1-5
abundance: .
d_gene: .
v_gene: TRBV10-1
CDR3nt: TGCGCCAGCACTACGGGAGAAGGCAATCAGCCCCAGCATTTT
CDR3aa: CASTTGEGNQPQHF

j_gene: TRBJ1-5
abundance: .
d_gene: .
v_gene: TRBV30
CDR3nt: TGTGCCTGGAGTGTACGGGGGGCCCGTGGGGCCCAGCATTTT
CDR3aa: CAWSVRGARGAQHF

j_gene: TRBJ1-6
abundance: .
d_gene: .
v_gene: TRBV18
CDR3nt: TGTGCCAGCTCACCGGGGGGATCTTATAATTCACCCCTCCACTTT
CDR3aa: CASSPGGSYNSPLHF

j_gene: TRBJ1-1
abundance: .
d_gene: .
v_gene: TRBV30
CDR3nt: TGTGCCTGGATGAAGGGGACTCCTTCTAACACTGAAGCTTTCTTT
CDR3aa: CAWMKGTPSNTEAFF

j_gene: TRBJ2-7
abundance: .
d_gene: .
v_gene: TRBV14
CDR3nt: TGTGCCAGCAGCCAAAGGGGGGGACTTGGGTCCTACGAGCAGTACTTC
CDR3aa: CASSQRGGLGSYEQYF

j_gene: TRBJ1-1
abundance: .
d_gene: TRBD1
v_gene: TRBV28
CDR3nt: TGTGCCAGCAGCAGGCCGGGACAGGGGGCTTTGAACACTGAAGCTTTCTTT
CDR3aa: CASSRPGQGALNTEAFF

j_gene: TRBJ2-7
abundance: .
d_gene: TRBD1
v_gene: TRBV9
CDR3nt: TGTGCCAGCAGCGTAGGAACAGGGGGATCCTACGAGCAGTACTTC
CDR3aa: CASSVGTGGSYEQYF

j_gene: TRBJ1-1
abundance: once
d_gene: TRBD1
v_gene: TRBV2
CDR3nt: TGTGCCAGCAGCCTCAGACAGGGGGCAGTTGAAGCTTTCTTT
CDR3aa: CASSLRQGAVEAFF

j_gene: TRBJ2-6
abundance: .
d_gene: TRBD2
v_gene: TRBV5-1
CDR3nt: TGCGCCAGCAGCTTGCTGGGACTAGCGGGCGGGGCCAACGTCCTGACTTTC
CDR3aa: CASSLLGLAGGANVLTF

j_gene: TRBJ2-1
abundance: .
d_gene: TRBD2
v_gene: TRBV7-8
CDR3nt: TGTGCCAGCAGCTTGGGGGGGATCTACAATGAGCAGTTCTTC
CDR3aa: CASSLGGIYNEQFF

j_gene: TRBJ1-1
abundance: .
d_gene: TRBD1
v_gene: TRBV5-4
CDR3nt: TGTGCCAGCACAATGACCGGGACAGTGAACACTGAAGCTTTCTTT
CDR3aa: CASTMTGTVNTEAFF

j_gene: TRBJ1-1
abundance: few
d_gene: .
v_gene: TRBV5-1
CDR3nt: TGCGCCAGCAGGGTTGGATGGGACACTCTCGGGGCTGAAGCTTTCTTT
CDR3aa: CASRVGWDTLGAEAFF

j_gene: TRBJ2-7
abundance: few
d_gene: .
v_gene: TRBV6-1
CDR3nt: TGTGCCAGCAGTGAAGGGGGGGGGCACTACGAGCAGTACTTC
CDR3aa: CASSEGGGHYEQYF

j_gene: TRBJ2-1
abundance: once
d_gene: TRBD2
v_gene: TRBV19
CDR3nt: TGTGCCAGTAGTGCCCTACTAGCGGGGGGGGTGGATGAGCAGTTCTTC
CDR3aa: CASSALLAGGVDEQFF

j_gene: TRBJ1-6
abundance: .
d_gene: .
v_gene: TRBV25-1
CDR3nt: TGTGCCAGCAGTGAATCCGGGTATTCACCCCTCCACTTT
CDR3aa: CASSESGYSPLHF